The rows below give T cell receptor beta chains drawn from one sample of a study of CD8 T cells in ankylosing spondylitis. Each CDR3 protein is one row after TCRdb ran MiXCR on the 5' RACE reads. In the table there are around 430,000 distinct CDR3 sequences, 15% to 20% of which are singletons. Material for sequencing was blood, either unsorted or a sorted T cell fraction (not recorded which). The receptors were gathered from a male donor with ankylosing spondylitis. CDR3s include the opening cysteine and the closing phenylalanine or tryptophan. A D gene is named only where the DNA matches it firmly. Not every row has a clone size; where given, it reads once, few, many or a size class.

D,J,V,size,DNA,CDR3
TRBD1,TRBJ2-1,TRBV5-1,many,TGCGCCAGCAGCTTGGCACAGGGGCCCAACAATGAGCAGTTCTTC,CASSLAQGPNNEQFF
-,TRBJ2-7,TRBV3-1,-,TGTGCCAGCAGCCAAAAGGGGGCCGGGGGCGAGCAGTACTTC,CASSQKGAGGEQYF
TRBD2,TRBJ2-1,TRBV20-1,few,TGCAGTGCTAGAAGTAGCGGGGGGGCCGGGTCCTACAATGAGCAGTTCTTC,CSARSSGGAGSYNEQFF
-,TRBJ1-4,TRBV27,-,TGTGCCAGCACCTCGATGACAGGCGGCAATGAAAAACTGTTTTTT,CASTSMTGGNEKLFF
TRBD2,TRBJ2-3,TRBV5-1,few,TGCGCCAGCAGCCAGGCGGGGGGAAGCACAGATACGCAGTATTTT,CASSQAGGSTDTQYF
-,TRBJ2-5,TRBV7-2,few,TGTGCCAGCAGCTTAGCGGCCAGTCAAGAGACCCAGTACTTC,CASSLAASQETQYF
-,TRBJ2-4,TRBV4-1,-,TGCGCCAGCAGCCAAGATGTTAATGGCATTCAGTACTTC,CASSQDVNGIQYF
TRBD2,TRBJ2-7,TRBV2,-,TGTGCCAGCAGTAGTGGCGGGAGCGCGAGGAACGAGCAGTACTTC,CASSSGGSARNEQYF
-,TRBJ1-2,TRBV4-2,few,TGTGCCAGCAGCCAAGTGGGAGGGGGGTCCGGCTACACCTTC,CASSQVGGGSGYTF
-,TRBJ2-1,TRBV5-6,many,TGTGCCAGCAGCTTGGAATCAGGTTCCATTTACAATGAGCAGTTCTTC,CASSLESGSIYNEQFF
-,TRBJ2-6,TRBV29-1,many,TGCAGCGTTGCCACCTCTGGGGCCAACGTCCTGACTTTC,CSVATSGANVLTF
-,TRBJ1-2,TRBV6-2/TRBV6-3,-,TGTGCCAGCAGTTTGGATCGGCCCGGACAGAACTATGGCTACACCTTC,CASSLDRPGQNYGYTF
-,TRBJ2-3,TRBV20-1,few,TGCAGTGCTGGGGTAGTGGGCAGACGCACAGATACGCAGTATTTT,CSAGVVGRRTDTQYF
TRBD2,TRBJ2-1,TRBV3-1,few,TGTGCCAGCAGCCTCAAGCGGGGGGGCCATTTCAATGAGCAGTTCTTC,CASSLKRGGHFNEQFF
-,TRBJ2-2,TRBV3-1,-,TGTGCCAGCAGCCCCCCGACAGTAACCGGGGAGCTGTTTTTT,CASSPPTVTGELFF
TRBD1,TRBJ2-7,TRBV20-1,few,TGCAGTGCTACTCCGGGACAGGGGAAAAAATACGAGCAGTACTTC,CSATPGQGKKYEQYF
TRBD2,TRBJ2-7,TRBV20-1,many,TGCAGTGCTAGCACGGGGACTAGCGGGAGGGTAGGGTACGAGCAGTACTTC,CSASTGTSGRVGYEQYF
-,TRBJ2-3,TRBV7-9,few,TGTGCCAGCAGCTATGACAGAGCCACAGATACGCAGTATTTT,CASSYDRATDTQYF
-,TRBJ2-3,TRBV7-4,-,TGTGCCAGCCTCTCTGTCACAGATACGCAGTATTTT,CASLSVTDTQYF
-,TRBJ2-2,TRBV20-1,few,TGCAGTGCTAGAGATCGCAGGACTCCCTCCGGGGAGCTGTTTTTT,CSARDRRTPSGELFF
TRBD2,TRBJ2-5,TRBV2,-,TGTGCCAGCAGTAACATAGCGGGAGGGCCGGGGGAGACCCAGTACTTC,CASSNIAGGPGETQYF
TRBD1,TRBJ1-1,TRBV6-1,-,TGTGCCAGCAGTGCCGCGCCGGGACAGGGGGCGGGGGACACTGAAGCTTTCTTT,CASSAAPGQGAGDTEAFF
-,TRBJ2-3,TRBV6-4,few,TGTGCCAGCAGTGGCCGGACTGGGGATACGCAGTATTTT,CASSGRTGDTQYF
-,TRBJ2-3,TRBV15,few,TGTGCCACCAGCACTCCCTGGGGGGCGGGCACAGATACGCAGTATTTT,CATSTPWGAGTDTQYF
-,TRBJ2-5,TRBV6-2/TRBV6-3,few,TGTGCCAGCAGCCGAGACTGGACTTCCCCAGGGACCCAGTACTTC,CASSRDWTSPGTQYF
TRBD2,TRBJ2-5,TRBV27,few,TGTGCCAGCAGTTTAAAGCGGGGGGTTCGCGGGAGAGAGACCCAGTACTTC,CASSLKRGVRGRETQYF
TRBD2,TRBJ2-3,TRBV20-1,few,TGCAGTGGCCGGGAGGCTAGCACAGATACGCAGTATTTT,CSGREASTDTQYF
-,TRBJ2-2,TRBV20-1,few,TGCAGTGCTAGAGATCCTAGCGCGGGAACCGGGGAGCTGTTTTTT,CSARDPSAGTGELFF
-,TRBJ2-2,TRBV11-2,-,TGTGCCAGCAGCTTAGACGTTCCACAGCCGGAGGGGAACACCGGGGAGCTGTTTTTT,CASSLDVPQPEGNTGELFF
TRBD2,TRBJ2-3,TRBV29-1,few,TGCAGCGTTGTTGGGGCTAGCGGAGTGGATACGCAGTATTTT,CSVVGASGVDTQYF
-,TRBJ1-5,TRBV3-1,-,TGTGCCAGCAGCCCCCAGGGTAGGCGCAATCAGCCCCAGCATTTT,CASSPQGRRNQPQHF
-,TRBJ2-7,TRBV9,-,TGTGCCAGCAGCGTAGGTTCCGAGCAGTACTTC,CASSVGSEQYF
-,TRBJ1-5,TRBV4-1,many,TGCGCCAGCAGCCAAAGGGATAGCAATCAGCCCCAGCATTTT,CASSQRDSNQPQHF
TRBD2,TRBJ2-7,TRBV29-1,once,TGCAGCGTTGTAGGGCGGGCTAGCGGGAGCGACGAGCAGTACTTC,CSVVGRASGSDEQYF
-,TRBJ2-1,TRBV20-1,many,TGCAGTGCCATTTTACAGACCAGCTCCTACAATGAGCAGTTCTTC,CSAILQTSSYNEQFF
TRBD2,TRBJ2-2,TRBV19,-,TGTGCCAGTGCGTCCCCACGGACTAGCCACACCGGGGAGCTGTTTTTT,CASASPRTSHTGELFF
-,TRBJ1-1,TRBV20-1,few,TGCAGTGCGCCGCCAAACAGGGTGGGCACTGAAGCTTTCTTT,CSAPPNRVGTEAFF
-,TRBJ2-1,TRBV5-1,-,TGCGCCAGCAGCTTTGGGAGGGGGCATTACAATGAGCAGTTCTTC,CASSFGRGHYNEQFF
-,TRBJ2-1,TRBV3-1,few,TGTGCCAGCAGCGGACGGATGGGGTTGGAGGGCAATGAGCAGTTCTTC,CASSGRMGLEGNEQFF
-,TRBJ1-1,TRBV6-1,many,TGTGCCAGCGGGACACCGATGAACACTGAAGCTTTCTTT,CASGTPMNTEAFF
-,TRBJ1-1,TRBV5-1,-,TGCGCCAGCAGCTTAAACAGGGTATGGAGCACTGAAGCTTTCTTT,CASSLNRVWSTEAFF
-,TRBJ2-3,TRBV2,few,TGTGCCAGCTCTTCCACTAACACAGATACGCAGTATTTT,CASSSTNTDTQYF
-,TRBJ2-1,TRBV2,-,TGTGCCAGCAGTGTTGCGGGTAATGAGCAGTTCTTC,CASSVAGNEQFF